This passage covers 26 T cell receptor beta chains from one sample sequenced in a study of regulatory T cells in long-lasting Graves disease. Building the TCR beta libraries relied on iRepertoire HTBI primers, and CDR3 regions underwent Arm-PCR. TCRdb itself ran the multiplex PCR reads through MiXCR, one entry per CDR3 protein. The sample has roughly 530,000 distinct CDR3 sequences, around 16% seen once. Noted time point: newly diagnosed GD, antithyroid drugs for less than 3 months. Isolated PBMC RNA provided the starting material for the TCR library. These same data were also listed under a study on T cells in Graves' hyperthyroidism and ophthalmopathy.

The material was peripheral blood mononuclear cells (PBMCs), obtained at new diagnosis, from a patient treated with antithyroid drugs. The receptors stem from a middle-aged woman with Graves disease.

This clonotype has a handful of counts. The CDR3 spells CASSTIGSVYSVNTEAFF. CDR3 bases: TGTGCCAGCTCAACTATAGGATCTGTCTATAGTGTGAACACTGAAGCTTTCTTT. The gene calls are TRBV18 and TRBJ1-1; D is unresolved. CDR3 length equals 18 residues. In germline, CDR1 is KGHSH, CDR2 LQKENI. Trimming shortened V by 5 bases and J by 0 bases, and 22 bases separated the two germline ends.

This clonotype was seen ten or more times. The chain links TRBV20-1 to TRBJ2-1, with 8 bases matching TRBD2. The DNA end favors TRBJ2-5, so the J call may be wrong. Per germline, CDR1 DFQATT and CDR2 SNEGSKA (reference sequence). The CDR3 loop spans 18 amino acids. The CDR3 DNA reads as TGCAGTGCTAGAGCGCCGGGGTCGGCGGGGGGCTTCCGGGAGACCCAGTACTTC. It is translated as CSARAPGSAGGFRETQYF.

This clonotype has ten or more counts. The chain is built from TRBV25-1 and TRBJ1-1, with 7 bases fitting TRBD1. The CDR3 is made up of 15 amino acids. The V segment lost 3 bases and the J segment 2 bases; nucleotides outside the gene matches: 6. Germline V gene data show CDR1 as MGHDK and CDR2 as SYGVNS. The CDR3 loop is CASSEPTGLNTEAFF. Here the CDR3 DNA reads TGTGCCAGCAGTGAGCCGACAGGGCTAAACACTGAAGCTTTCTTT.

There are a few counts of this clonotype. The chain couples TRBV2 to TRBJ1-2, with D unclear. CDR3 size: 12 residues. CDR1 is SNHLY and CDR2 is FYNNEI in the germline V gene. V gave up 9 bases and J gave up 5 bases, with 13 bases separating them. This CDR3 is CARETPSYGYTF. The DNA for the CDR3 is TGTGCCAGAGAAACACCCAGTTATGGCTACACCTTC.

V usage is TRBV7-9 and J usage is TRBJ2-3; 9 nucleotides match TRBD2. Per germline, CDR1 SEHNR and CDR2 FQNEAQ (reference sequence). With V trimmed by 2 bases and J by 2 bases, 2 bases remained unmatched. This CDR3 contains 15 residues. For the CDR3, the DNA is TGTGCCAGCAGCTTACCTAGCGGGATCACAGATACGCAGTATTTT. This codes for CASSLPSGITDTQYF.

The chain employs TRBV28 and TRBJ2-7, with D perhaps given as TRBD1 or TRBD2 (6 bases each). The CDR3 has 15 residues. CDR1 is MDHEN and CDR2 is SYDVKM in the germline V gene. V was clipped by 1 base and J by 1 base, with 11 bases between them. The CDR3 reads CASSLSEGESYEQYF. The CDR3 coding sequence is TGTGCCAGCAGTTTATCGGAGGGGGAGTCCTACGAGCAGTACTTC.

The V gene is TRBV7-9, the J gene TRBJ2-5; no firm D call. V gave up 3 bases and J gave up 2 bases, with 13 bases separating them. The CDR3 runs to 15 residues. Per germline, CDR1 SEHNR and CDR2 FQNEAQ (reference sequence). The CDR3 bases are TGTGCCAGCAGCTTGGGTCAGGTTGGGCAAGAGACCCAGTACTTC. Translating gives CASSLGQVGQETQYF.

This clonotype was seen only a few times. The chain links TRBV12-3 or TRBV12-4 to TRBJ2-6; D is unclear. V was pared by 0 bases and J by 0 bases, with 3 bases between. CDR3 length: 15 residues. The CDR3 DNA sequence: TGTGCCAGCAGTTTAGCAAACTCTGGGGCCAACGTCCTGACTTTC. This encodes CASSLANSGANVLTF.

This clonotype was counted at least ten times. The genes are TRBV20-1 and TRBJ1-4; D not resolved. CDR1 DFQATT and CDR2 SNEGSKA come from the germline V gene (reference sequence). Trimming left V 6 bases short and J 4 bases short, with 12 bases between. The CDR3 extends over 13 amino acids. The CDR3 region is CSAIRTDNEKLFF. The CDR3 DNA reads TGCAGTGCAATCAGGACGGATAATGAAAAACTGTTTTTT.

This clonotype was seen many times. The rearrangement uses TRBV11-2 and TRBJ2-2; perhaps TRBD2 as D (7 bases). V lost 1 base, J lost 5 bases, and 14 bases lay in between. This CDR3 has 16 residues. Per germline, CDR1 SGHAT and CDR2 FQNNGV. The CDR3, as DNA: TGTGCCAGCAGCTTAGCGGGGGGCCACGATACCGGGGAGCTGTTTTTT. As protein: CASSLAGGHDTGELFF.

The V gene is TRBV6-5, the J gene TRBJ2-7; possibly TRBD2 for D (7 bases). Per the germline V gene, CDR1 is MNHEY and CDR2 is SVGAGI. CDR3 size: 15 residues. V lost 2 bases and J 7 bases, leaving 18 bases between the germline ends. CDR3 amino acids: CASSYEAGAQGEQYF. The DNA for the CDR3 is TGTGCCAGCAGTTACGAGGCGGGGGCCCAGGGTGAGCAGTACTTC.

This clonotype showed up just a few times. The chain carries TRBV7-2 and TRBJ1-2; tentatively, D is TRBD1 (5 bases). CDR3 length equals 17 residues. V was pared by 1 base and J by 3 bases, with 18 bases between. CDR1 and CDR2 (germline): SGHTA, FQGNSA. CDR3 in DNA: TGTGCCAGCAGCTTAGAGGCAGGGAGTAGAATTTACTATGGCTACACCTTC. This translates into CASSLEAGSRIYYGYTF. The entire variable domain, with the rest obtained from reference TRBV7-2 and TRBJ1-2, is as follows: GAGVSQSPSNKVTEKGKDVELRCDPISGHTALYWYRQSLGQGLEFLIYFQGNSAPDKSGLPSDRFSAERTGGSVSTLTIQRTQQEDSAVYLCASSLEAGSRIYYGYTFGSGTRLTVV.

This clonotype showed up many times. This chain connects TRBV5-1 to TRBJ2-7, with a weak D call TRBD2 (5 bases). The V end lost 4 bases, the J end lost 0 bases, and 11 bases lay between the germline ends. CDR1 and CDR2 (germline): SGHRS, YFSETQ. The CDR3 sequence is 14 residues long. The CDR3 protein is CASSRSGISYEQYF. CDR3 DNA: TGCGCCAGCAGCAGGTCGGGGATCTCCTACGAGCAGTACTTC.

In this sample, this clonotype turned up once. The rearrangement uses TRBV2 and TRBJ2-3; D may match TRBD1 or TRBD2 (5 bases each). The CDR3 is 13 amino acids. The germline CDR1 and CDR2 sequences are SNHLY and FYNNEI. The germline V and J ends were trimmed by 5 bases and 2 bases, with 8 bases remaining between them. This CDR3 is CASSMGDTDTQYF. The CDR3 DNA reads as TGTGCCAGCAGTATGGGGGACACAGATACGCAGTATTTT. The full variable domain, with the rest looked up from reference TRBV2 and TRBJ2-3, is EPEVTQTPSHQVTQMGQEVILRCVPISNHLYFYWYRQILGQKVEFLVSFYNNEISEKSEIFDDQFSVERPDGSNFTLKIRSTKLEDSAMYFCASSMGDTDTQYFGPGTRLTVL.

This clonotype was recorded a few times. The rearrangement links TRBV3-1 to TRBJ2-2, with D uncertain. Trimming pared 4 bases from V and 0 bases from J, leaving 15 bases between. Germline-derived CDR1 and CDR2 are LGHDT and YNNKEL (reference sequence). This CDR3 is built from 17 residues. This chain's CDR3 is CASSLFRRLANTGELFF. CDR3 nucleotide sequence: TGTGCCAGCAGCCTCTTTAGGAGACTGGCGAACACCGGGGAGCTGTTTTTT.

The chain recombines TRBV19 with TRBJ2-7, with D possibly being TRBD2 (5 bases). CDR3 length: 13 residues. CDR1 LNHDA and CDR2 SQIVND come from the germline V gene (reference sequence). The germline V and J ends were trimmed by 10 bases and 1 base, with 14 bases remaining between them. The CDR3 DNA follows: TGTGCCACCAGACGGGGTGGATCCTACGAGCAGTACTTC. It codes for CATRRGGSYEQYF. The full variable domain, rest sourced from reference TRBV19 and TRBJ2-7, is DGGITQSPKYLFRKEGQNVTLSCEQNLNHDAMYWYRQDPGQGLRLIYYSQIVNDFQKGDIAEGYSVSREKKESFPLTVTSAQKNPTAFYLCATRRGGSYEQYFGPGTRLTVT.

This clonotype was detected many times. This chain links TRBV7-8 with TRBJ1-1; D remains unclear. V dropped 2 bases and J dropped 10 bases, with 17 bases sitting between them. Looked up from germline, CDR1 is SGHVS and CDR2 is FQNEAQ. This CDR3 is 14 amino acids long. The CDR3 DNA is TGTGCCAGCAGCTTAATTGGCGGCCCCTACCTAGCTTTCTTT. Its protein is CASSLIGGPYLAFF.

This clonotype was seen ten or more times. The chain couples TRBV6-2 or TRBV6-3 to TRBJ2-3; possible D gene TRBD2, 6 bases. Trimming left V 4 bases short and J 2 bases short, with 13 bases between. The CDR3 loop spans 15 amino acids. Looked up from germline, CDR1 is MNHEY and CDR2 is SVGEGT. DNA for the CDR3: TGTGCCAGCAGTTCGGACTCGGGGGACACAGATACGCAGTATTTT. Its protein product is CASSSDSGDTDTQYF.

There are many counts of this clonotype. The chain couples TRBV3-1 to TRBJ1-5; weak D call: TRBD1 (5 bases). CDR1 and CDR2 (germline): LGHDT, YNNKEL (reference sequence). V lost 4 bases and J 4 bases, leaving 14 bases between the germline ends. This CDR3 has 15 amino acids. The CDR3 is CASSPSGTPNQPQHF. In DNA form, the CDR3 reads TGTGCCAGCAGCCCGTCCGGGACCCCGAATCAGCCCCAGCATTTT.

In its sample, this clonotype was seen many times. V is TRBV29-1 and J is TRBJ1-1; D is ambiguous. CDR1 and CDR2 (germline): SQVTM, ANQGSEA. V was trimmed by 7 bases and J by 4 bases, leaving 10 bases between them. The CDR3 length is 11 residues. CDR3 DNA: TGCAGCGCCGGACGATTCACTGAAGCTTTCTTT. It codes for CSAGRFTEAFF. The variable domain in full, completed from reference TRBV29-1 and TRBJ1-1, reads SAVISQKPSRDICQRGTSLTIQCQVDSQVTMMFWYRQQPGQSLTLIATANQGSEATYESGFVIDKFPISRPNLTFSTLTVSNMSPEDSSIYLCSAGRFTEAFFGQGTRLTVV.

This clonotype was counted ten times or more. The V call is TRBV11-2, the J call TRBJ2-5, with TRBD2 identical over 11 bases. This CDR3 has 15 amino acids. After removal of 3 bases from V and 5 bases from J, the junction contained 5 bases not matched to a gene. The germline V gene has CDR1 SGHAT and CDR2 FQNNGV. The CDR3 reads CASSFSGGALETQYF. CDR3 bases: TGTGCCAGCAGCTTTAGCGGGGGGGCCTTGGAGACCCAGTACTTC.

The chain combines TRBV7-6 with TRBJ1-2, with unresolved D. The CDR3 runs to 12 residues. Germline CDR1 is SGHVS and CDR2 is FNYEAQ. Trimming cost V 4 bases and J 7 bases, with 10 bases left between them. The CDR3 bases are TGTGCCAGCAGCTCCATGGAGAGTGGCTACACCTTC. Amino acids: CASSSMESGYTF.

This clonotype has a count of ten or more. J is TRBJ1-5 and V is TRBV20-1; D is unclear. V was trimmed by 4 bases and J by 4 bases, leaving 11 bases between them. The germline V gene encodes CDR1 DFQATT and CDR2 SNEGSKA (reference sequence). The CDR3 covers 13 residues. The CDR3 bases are TGCAGTGCTATCCGGAGTGAGAATCAGCCCCAGCATTTT. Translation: CSAIRSENQPQHF.

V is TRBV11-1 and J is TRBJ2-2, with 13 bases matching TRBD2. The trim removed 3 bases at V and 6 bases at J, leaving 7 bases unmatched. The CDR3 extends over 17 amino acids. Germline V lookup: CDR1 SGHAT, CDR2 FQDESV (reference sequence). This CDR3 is CASSFSGLAGDPGELFF. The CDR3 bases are TGTGCCAGCAGCTTCTCAGGACTAGCGGGGGACCCCGGGGAGCTGTTTTTT. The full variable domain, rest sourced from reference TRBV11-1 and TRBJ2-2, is EAEVAQSPRYKITEKSQAVAFWCDPISGHATLYWYRQILGQGPELLVQFQDESVVDDSQLPKDRFSAERLKGVDSTLKIQPAELGDSAMYLCASSFSGLAGDPGELFFGEGSRLTVL.

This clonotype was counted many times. As DNA, the CDR3 is TGCGCCAGCAGCGGGGGTGGGGAGGCCTCCTACAATGAGCAGTTCTTC. Translated, it gives CASSGGGEASYNEQFF. The rearrangement uses TRBV5-1 and TRBJ2-1; D may be TRBD2 (6 bases). With 4 bases removed from V and 0 bases from J, the gap between germline ends came to 14 bases. The CDR3 spans 16 residues. Germline V CDR1 and CDR2: SGHRS, YFSETQ. Using reference TRBV5-1 and TRBJ2-1 for the parts outside the CDR3, the full variable domain is KAGVTQTPRYLIKTRGQQVTLSCSPISGHRSVSWYQQTPGQGLQFLFEYFSETQRNKGNFPGRFSGRQFSNSRSEMNVSTLELGDSALYLCASSGGGEASYNEQFFGPGTRLTVL.

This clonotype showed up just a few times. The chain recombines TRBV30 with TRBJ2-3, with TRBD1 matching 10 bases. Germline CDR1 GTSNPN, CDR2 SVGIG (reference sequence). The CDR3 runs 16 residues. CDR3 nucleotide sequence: TGTGCATCGAGTCGAGGGGGGGGACAGGGGACAGATACGCAGTATTTT. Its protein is CASSRGGGQGTDTQYF.